Listed below are T cell receptor beta chains from one sample, sequenced in a study of neurological immune-mediated disorders. TCRdb reprocessed the 5' RACE reads via MiXCR and lists one record per CDR3 protein. The data show under 70,000 distinct CDR3 sequences, 4% to 6% seen once. The specimen was PBMCs. All receptors derive from a woman younger than 45 with multiple sclerosis. Each CDR3 is given with its conserved first and last residue. D genes are given only for firm matches. Not all rows give a size; the values are once, few, many and, for expanded clones, a class.

DNA,CDR3,J,size,D,V
TGTGCCAGCAGTTTCTGGACAGGCAATCAGCCCCAGCATTTT,CASSFWTGNQPQHF,TRBJ1-5,few,.,TRBV28
TGTGCCAGCAGCTTAGGAACTAGGCGGCCTAACAATGAGCAGTTCTTC,CASSLGTRRPNNEQFF,TRBJ2-1,many,.,TRBV7-8
TGCGCCAGCAGCTCGGCTGGGGTTCGGAGCACTGAAGCTTTCTTT,CASSSAGVRSTEAFF,TRBJ1-1,many,.,TRBV5-1
TGCAGTGCAGTTAGACAGCGGCTCACTGAAGCTTTCTTT,CSAVRQRLTEAFF,TRBJ1-1,many,.,TRBV20-1
TGTGCCAGCAGCCTCGGTGAAGCGGGGCCTAGCACAGATACGCAGTATTTT,CASSLGEAGPSTDTQYF,TRBJ2-3,many,TRBD2,TRBV13
TGCGCCAGCAGCGGACCGGGAAAGAACACTGAAGCTTTCTTT,CASSGPGKNTEAFF,TRBJ1-1,.,.,TRBV5-1
TGTGCCAGAAGCTTTTACGAGCAGTACTTC,CARSFYEQYF,TRBJ2-7,many,.,TRBV5-6
TGCAGTGCTAGATTGTCTAACCTGGGTCATAATGAGCAGTTCTTC,CSARLSNLGHNEQFF,TRBJ2-1,.,.,TRBV20-1
TGCAGTGCTAGAGGCAAGACTCGCCTCTACGAGCAGTACTTC,CSARGKTRLYEQYF,TRBJ2-7,many,.,TRBV20-1
TGTGCCAGCAGTGGGGCAGGGAACACCGGGGAGCTGTTTTTT,CASSGAGNTGELFF,TRBJ2-2,many,.,TRBV6-5
TGCGCCAGCAGCTTGGAGGTACTTTGGGACAGAGCCTACGAGCAGTACTTC,CASSLEVLWDRAYEQYF,TRBJ2-7,many,TRBD1,TRBV5-1
TGCAGTGCTAGTTCGGACAGGGGCAGCTACGAGCAGTACTTC,CSASSDRGSYEQYF,TRBJ2-7,.,TRBD1,TRBV20-1
TGTGCCAGCAGTTTTTCCGGGGACGGGGAGCTGTTTTTT,CASSFSGDGELFF,TRBJ2-2,few,.,TRBV12-3/TRBV12-4
TGCAGCGTTCCCTCCACCGGGGAGCTGTTTTTT,CSVPSTGELFF,TRBJ2-2,.,.,TRBV29-1
TGTGCCAGCAGCTCCTCCGGGGAGCTGTTTTTT,CASSSSGELFF,TRBJ2-2,many,.,TRBV3-1
TGCGCCAGCAGCTCCCTCCAAGGCCGCAATGAGCAGTTCTTC,CASSSLQGRNEQFF,TRBJ2-1,many,.,TRBV5-1
TGCAGTGCTAGGACAGACAACTCTGGAAACACCATATATTTT,CSARTDNSGNTIYF,TRBJ1-3,many,.,TRBV20-1
TGTGCCAGCAGCTCAGGCACAGATACGCAGTATTTT,CASSSGTDTQYF,TRBJ2-3,many,.,TRBV7-2
TGTGCCAGCAGCCCTAACCCTGACCGGGGCGGTGAAAAACTGTTTTTT,CASSPNPDRGGEKLFF,TRBJ1-4,many,.,TRBV4-2
TGTGCCATCAGTCTGTCCAGCACACCCTCTGGGACCAACGTCCTGACTTTC,CAISLSSTPSGTNVLTF,TRBJ2-6,few,.,TRBV10-3
TGTGCCAGCAGCCACCTAGCCCGCACAGATACGCAGTATTTT,CASSHLARTDTQYF,TRBJ2-3,many,.,TRBV3-1
TGTGCCAGCAGCTTATTAGGGGGGGAGACCCAGTACTTC,CASSLLGGETQYF,TRBJ2-5,many,.,TRBV7-9
TGCGCCAGCAGCTTGGGCCAAGATGGACAGCCCCAGCATTTT,CASSLGQDGQPQHF,TRBJ1-5,many,.,TRBV5-1
TGCAGTGCCAAGACAGGGGGGCGGCAGCCCCAGCATTTT,CSAKTGGRQPQHF,TRBJ1-5,many,TRBD1,TRBV20-1
TGTGCCAGCAGCTTAAATGGGGGCACTGAAGCTTTCTTT,CASSLNGGTEAFF,TRBJ1-1,.,.,TRBV7-2
TGCAGCGTTGAAAAGGGGGAGACAGGTGAGACCTACGAGCAGTACTTC,CSVEKGETGETYEQYF,TRBJ2-7,few,.,TRBV29-1
TGTGCCAGCAACCGACTAGCGGGGCCCACAGATACGCAGTATTTT,CASNRLAGPTDTQYF,TRBJ2-3,many,TRBD2,TRBV12-3/TRBV12-4
TGCAGTGCTAAGGGCGTTCCTGAGCAGTTCTTC,CSAKGVPEQFF,TRBJ2-1,many,.,TRBV20-1
TGTGCCAGCAGCTTAGTATTTAGGAGCCGAGAGCCCCAGCATTTT,CASSLVFRSREPQHF,TRBJ1-5,many,.,TRBV7-6
TGCGCCAGCAGGAGGGCCGCAGATACGCAGTATTTT,CASRRAADTQYF,TRBJ2-3,many,.,TRBV5-1
TGTGCCAGCAGCTCGGGGGGGTATAATTCACCCCTCAACTTT,CASSSGGYNSPLNF,TRBJ1-6,few,.,TRBV7-3
TGTGCCAGCAGCACCACCGAAGGGCGATTGGGGACCCAGTACTTC,CASSTTEGRLGTQYF,TRBJ2-5,.,.,TRBV7-6
TGCAGCGTTGTCGGGGGAGGTTACGAGCAGTACTTC,CSVVGGGYEQYF,TRBJ2-7,many,.,TRBV29-1
TGCAGTGCTAGGAAGGGGGGGGACACTGAAGCTTTCTTT,CSARKGGDTEAFF,TRBJ1-1,few,.,TRBV20-1
TGTGCCAGCAGCTTGTCAGGGAAGTTTTATGAAGCTTTCTTT,CASSLSGKFYEAFF,TRBJ1-1,few,.,TRBV5-5
TGCGCCAGCAGCTTGGGGTTATTGGACAGCGAACTTTCCAACTATGGCTACACCTTC,CASSLGLLDSELSNYGYTF,TRBJ1-2,many,.,TRBV5-1
TGTGCCAGCAGGGGTGGTGGGACAGCCCGTTACGAGCAGTACTTC,CASRGGGTARYEQYF,TRBJ2-7,many,TRBD1,TRBV6-6
TGCGCCAGCAGCCAAGTTCCGCGGGGGGGCTACAATGAGCAGTTCTTC,CASSQVPRGGYNEQFF,TRBJ2-1,many,TRBD2,TRBV4-1
TGTGCCAGCCCCAACTTGACGGCTGAAGCTTTCTTT,CASPNLTAEAFF,TRBJ1-1,.,.,TRBV7-2
TGCGCCAGCAGCTTCGGGACAGCCAAAGAGACCCAGTACTTC,CASSFGTAKETQYF,TRBJ2-5,many,TRBD1,TRBV4-1
TGTGCCAGCAGCCTACCCACGACAGTTCCCTATGGCTACACCTTC,CASSLPTTVPYGYTF,TRBJ1-2,many,.,TRBV28
TGTGCCAGCAGCCAAGGGACATCCGGGGAGCTGTTTTTT,CASSQGTSGELFF,TRBJ2-2,many,.,TRBV3-1
TGTGCCAGCAGCGTAGCTCTAGCGGGGGCCCAGCATTTT,CASSVALAGAQHF,TRBJ1-5,many,.,TRBV9
TGCGCCAGCAGCCAAGGTCATTGGAAGGGAAGCTCCTACAATGAGCAGTTCTTC,CASSQGHWKGSSYNEQFF,TRBJ2-1,many,.,TRBV4-1
TGTGCCAGCAGCCAAGATCAAGCGGGCTCCTACAATGAGCAGTTCTTC,CASSQDQAGSYNEQFF,TRBJ2-1,medium-sized,.,TRBV4-2
TGTGCCAGCAGTTTACGGGTATATAATTCACCCCTCAACTTT,CASSLRVYNSPLNF,TRBJ1-6,many,.,TRBV12-3/TRBV12-4
TGCGCCAGCAGCTTGGACAGGGGTAGCACAGATACGCAGTATTTT,CASSLDRGSTDTQYF,TRBJ2-3,.,TRBD1,TRBV5-1
TGCAGTGCTAGAGTAGGGGCCCGGGGGGAGACCCAGTACTTC,CSARVGARGETQYF,TRBJ2-5,many,.,TRBV20-1
TGTGCCAGCAGCAACTCGGGGACAGGGAGTAATCAGCCCCAGCATTTT,CASSNSGTGSNQPQHF,TRBJ1-5,many,TRBD1,TRBV5-6
TGTGCCAGCAGCCCCGACTTTGGCGGGGAGCTGTTTTTT,CASSPDFGGELFF,TRBJ2-2,.,.,TRBV7-3
TGTGCCAGCAGCTTAGGGGGGTATCAGCCCCAGCATTTT,CASSLGGYQPQHF,TRBJ1-5,many,.,TRBV13
TGCGCCAGCAGCGGGACAGGGGGCTCTCTCGAGCAGTACTTC,CASSGTGGSLEQYF,TRBJ2-7,many,TRBD1,TRBV5-1